This TCR beta chain was sequenced in a study of tumor-infiltrating lymphocytes in primary liver carcinoma. The overall study: Samples had roughly 3.5 to 8 million productive TCRbeta reads, comparable between tissue types.

Out of unsorted whole blood came the blood RNA, and germline DNA was extracted as well. Starting material of about 480 ng total RNA yielded TCR beta cDNA via a constant-region primer. Modified slightly, ARM-PCR produced TCR beta libraries over three nested multiplex PCR rounds. The first two PCR rounds, around 10 cycles each, used TRBV1-TRBV30 forward primers and a C-beta reverse primer. Via MiXCR, TCRdb re-called the multiplex PCR reads, giving one row per CDR3 protein. The sample has 300,000 to 400,000 distinct CDR3 sequences, about 60% seen once. The CDR3 extends over 14 amino acids. The junction had 6 bases not matched to a gene; V was cut back by 5 bases and J by 4 bases. Germline CDR1 and CDR2: SGHAT and FQNNGV. This clonotype was counted at least ten times.

This chain joins TRBV11-2 and TRBJ1-2, with TRBD1 identical over 8 bases. Material for sequencing was peripheral blood. This clonotype originated in a man aged 40-49 years with primary liver carcinoma and hepatitis B virus infection. The CDR3 loop is CASSPGQGPYGYTF. The CDR3 DNA reads TGTGCCAGCAGCCCTGGACAGGGACCCTATGGCTACACCTTC. Together with reference TRBV11-2 and TRBJ1-2, the CDR3 gives the full variable domain: EAGVAQSPRYKIIEKRQSVAFWCNPISGHATLYWYQQILGQGPKLLIQFQNNGVVDDSQLPKDRFSAERLKGVDSTLKIQPAKLEDSAVYLCASSPGQGPYGYTFGSGTRLTVV.